Reported below is one T cell receptor (beta chain). No antigen is known for it. The sample comes from a study of T-cell memory formation after mild COVID-19. TCRdb reprocessed the 5' RACE reads via MiXCR and lists one record per CDR3 protein. The profile shows about 130,000 distinct CDR3 sequences, roughly 15% of them singletons. The CDR3 contains 15 residues. Trimming cost V 5 bases and J 4 bases, with 17 bases left between them. Germline CDR1 SEHNR, CDR2 FQNEAQ (reference sequence). Notes on the study in general: Confirmation was lacking for SARS-CoV-2 specificity of second-wave clones that peaked on day 37. A balance of CD4 and CD8 characterized clones contracting day 15 to 85, whereas later expanders leaned CD4+. CD4+ contracting clones were found mainly in CM and EM, and CD8+ ones in EMRA.

This chain uses TRBV7-9 with TRBJ1-2; TRBD1 might be the D (5 bases). The receptor comes from an adult woman who had mild COVID-19 (a few samples of this study predate the infection). Cell type and time point are not known. The material sequenced was PBMCs or a T cell subset sorted from them (not recorded which). In DNA, the CDR3 is TGTGCCAGCAGCCGAGCAGATGGGGCATCCTATGGCTACACCTTC. Its protein is CASSRADGASYGYTF.